This record looks at one T cell receptor beta chain sequence and its context. This clonotype was found many times. Its specific antigen is unknown. No much larger clonotype is one base removed from it; base qualities were not supplied. Sequencing took place on an Illumina HiSeq 2500. First-strand cDNA was synthesized with Superscript III and a set of TRAV- and TRBV-specific primers, covering both TCRalpha and TCRbeta chains. TCRs were amplified with Phusion for approximately 18 PCR cycles, with a constant-region primer paired with the adapter attached to the V primers. Isolated mRNA was amplified with the MessageAmp II aRNA Amplification Kit, using a 16-hour in vitro transcription at 37°C. mRNA for TCR sequencing was isolated with the Dynabeads mRNA DIRECT Purification Kit. A second approximately 23-cycle Phusion PCR added indexed Illumina adapters, and products were purified with AMPure XP beads. Concerning the study's data processing: Custom Perl scripts were used to pool TCR sequences that encoded the same protein, to remove out-of-frame sequences, and to calculate the abundance of each clonotype. Any TCR sequence supported by only a single read was excluded from analysis. The metrics used to describe the repertoires included Shannon entropy, Gini index, clonality, richness, and the frequency of TCRs shared between repertoires. The public reads were reprocessed in TCRdb via fastp at Q25 and MiXCR, keeping in-frame beta chains. For every CDR3 protein sequence, its rows merge into one entry that carries the most common genes and DNA. TCRdb, rather than the study authors, made the V and J calls. Recorded for this sample are some 100,000 distinct CDR3 sequences; 20% to 25% of them occurred a single time. The top ten clonotypes cover 13% of the sample.

This entry comes from a study of low-dose radiotherapy and immunotherapy resistance in tumors (dated by TCRdb to the early 2020s). Describing the broader study: In Cohort 1, 0.5 Gy per fraction was delivered every 2 weeks, and a total PTV dose of 6.5 Gy was prescribed. Intravenous cyclophosphamide at 200 mg/m2 was administered every two weeks, one day ahead of each radiation and immunotherapy administration. Patients in Cohort 2 were given 1 Gy per fraction every two weeks, for a total of 13 Gy across 26 weeks. Patients were given nivolumab as a 240 mg flat dose every two weeks and ipilimumab at 1 mg/kg every six weeks, with both drugs delivered intravenously. Eight patients were included in the translational analysis: three from the first dose cohort and the first five from the second dose cohort. Randomization of trial participants into treatment groups was not performed. Aspirin 300 mg was taken orally once daily by patients for four cycles, starting on cycle 1 day 1.

The CDR3 numbers 11 residues from cysteine through phenylalanine. Only the CDR3 region is kept as DNA, spanning 33 bases read in frame from base 1. Sequences MNHNY (CDR1) and SVGAGI (CDR2) are obtained from the germline V gene (reference sequence). Between the V and J ends, shortened by 6 bases and 6 bases respectively, the junction contains 9 bases. What the time point label conveys for this sample: after trial treatment. What this sample's treatment or condition label stands for: LDRT plus nivolumab, ipilimumab, low-dose cyclophosphamide and aspirin (RACIN trial). The donors took part in RACIN, a single-arm, phase I, dose-escalation trial that combined nivolumab, ipilimumab, aspirin, low-dose cyclophosphamide and low-dose radiotherapy. Patients with advanced, TIL-negative solid tumors were considered eligible.

Recombination joined TRBV6-6 with TRBJ2-7, with the D gene not clear enough to name. This clonotype was obtained from a female donor with ovarian cancer. Sample: PBMCs, taken after low-dose radiotherapy plus immunotherapy. CDR3 region: CASSTLSEQYF. In nucleotides, the sequence is TGTGCCAGCAGCACTCTTAGCGAGCAGTACTTC.